This T cell receptor beta chain was identified during a study of cytomegalovirus exposure and HLA in healthy donors. Trimming removed 2 bases at V and 7 bases at J, with 9 bases between. This CDR3 contains 12 residues. Germline V lookup: CDR1 SEHNR, CDR2 FQNEAQ (reference sequence). This clone occurred a few times. The PCR was carried out with 60 Vbeta primers and 13 Jbeta primers. Sequencing used immunoSEQ multiplex PCR; TCRdb keeps in-frame clones, though not all of them. The sample has 90,000 to 150,000 clones, around 63% seen once. This clonotype was sampled from a man aged 35 to 55 in good health and CMV-seropositive. The chain employs TRBV7-9 and TRBJ2-7; D not resolved. The sample comprised PBMCs. The CDR3 loop reads CASSLLSGEQYF. As DNA, the CDR3 is TGTGCCAGCAGCTTACTTTCAGGAGAGCAGTACTTC.